A selection of T cell receptor beta chains follows, all from one sample in a study of blood T cell repertoires in COVID-19. The data were produced by immunoSEQ multiplex PCR, yet TCRdb's version contains in-frame clones alone and is incomplete. The data show about 210,000 clones, about 86% seen once. The sample consisted of peripheral blood. These receptors all come from a man in his sixties who had recovered from COVID-19. Both conserved end residues are part of each CDR3. Fields, in order: J gene, clone size, V gene, D gene, CDR3 DNA, CDR3 protein. D genes are given only for firm matches. Not all rows give a size; the values are once, few, many and, for expanded clones, a class.

j_gene: TRBJ2-3
abundance: once
v_gene: TRBV7-6
d_gene: -
CDR3nt: TGTGCCAGCAGCTTCGGCGCGGGGGCAAGGGATACGCAGTATTTT
CDR3aa: CASSFGAGARDTQYF

j_gene: TRBJ1-2
abundance: once
v_gene: TRBV28
d_gene: -
CDR3nt: TGTGCCAGCAGTTCCAGGGGTTTGGGCTACACCTTC
CDR3aa: CASSSRGLGYTF

j_gene: TRBJ2-7
abundance: few
v_gene: TRBV7-8
d_gene: -
CDR3nt: TGTGCCAGCAGCTTTTCGCCAGCGGACTCCTACGAGCAGTACTTC
CDR3aa: CASSFSPADSYEQYF

j_gene: TRBJ2-5
abundance: -
v_gene: TRBV7-9
d_gene: TRBD2
CDR3nt: TGTGCCAGCAGCCCGGGGGCGGGGGGGCGAGAGACCCAGTACTTC
CDR3aa: CASSPGAGGRETQYF

j_gene: TRBJ2-7
abundance: -
v_gene: TRBV3-1/TRBV3-2
d_gene: -
CDR3nt: TGTGCCAGCAGCCAGGGGGGAGTGGGCGAGCAGTACTTC
CDR3aa: CASSQGGVGEQYF

j_gene: TRBJ1-4
abundance: -
v_gene: TRBV6-5
d_gene: TRBD1
CDR3nt: TGTGCCAGCAGGACAGGGGGTAATAGTGAAAAACTGTTTTTT
CDR3aa: CASRTGGNSEKLFF

j_gene: TRBJ2-7
abundance: -
v_gene: TRBV5-1
d_gene: TRBD2
CDR3nt: TGCGCCAGCAGCATACTTTCCGGGACTAGCGGGAGGGTGTACGAGCAGTACTTC
CDR3aa: CASSILSGTSGRVYEQYF

j_gene: TRBJ2-7
abundance: -
v_gene: TRBV12-3/TRBV12-4
d_gene: -
CDR3nt: TGTGCCAGCAGTCGACTCTCCTACGAGCAGTACTTC
CDR3aa: CASSRLSYEQYF

j_gene: TRBJ2-5
abundance: -
v_gene: TRBV28
d_gene: -
CDR3nt: TGTGCCAGCAGTTTAGCGAGTCCCCAAGAGACCCAGTACTTC
CDR3aa: CASSLASPQETQYF

j_gene: TRBJ1-5
abundance: once
v_gene: TRBV19
d_gene: -
CDR3nt: TGTGCCAGTACCTATGGGGGCTATAGCAATCAGCCCCAGCATTTT
CDR3aa: CASTYGGYSNQPQHF